This T cell receptor (beta chain) was observed in a study of T cell responses to AZD1222 COVID-19 vaccine. Study-wide results and limits: Regions 160-218 and 743-854 held dominance among vaccine-associated CD4 TCRs, which spanned spike. Females outnumbered males among donors, who were mostly white British; clonal diversity was possibly underestimated.

CDR1 and CDR2 (germline): ENHRY, SYGVKD. Trimming left V 4 bases short and J 4 bases short, with 13 bases between. The CDR3 is 14 amino acids. On this clone itself: Its target is unknown.

Produced via immunoSEQ multiplex PCR; TCRdb's table is partial and in-frame only. The repertoire holds about 120,000 clones, with roughly 87% as singletons. Samples with a second dose at about 4 or about 12 weeks were pooled together. Sequencing was performed on peripheral blood, taken 28 days after the second AZD1222 dose. The V and J genes are TRBV10-3 and TRBJ1-2; D possibly corresponds to TRBD1 (5 bases). The source of this sequence is an adult who received the AZD1222 COVID-19 vaccine. The CDR3 DNA sequence: TGTGCCATCAGTGTTAGCGACAGCCCCTATGGCTACACCTTC. Its translation: CAISVSDSPYGYTF.